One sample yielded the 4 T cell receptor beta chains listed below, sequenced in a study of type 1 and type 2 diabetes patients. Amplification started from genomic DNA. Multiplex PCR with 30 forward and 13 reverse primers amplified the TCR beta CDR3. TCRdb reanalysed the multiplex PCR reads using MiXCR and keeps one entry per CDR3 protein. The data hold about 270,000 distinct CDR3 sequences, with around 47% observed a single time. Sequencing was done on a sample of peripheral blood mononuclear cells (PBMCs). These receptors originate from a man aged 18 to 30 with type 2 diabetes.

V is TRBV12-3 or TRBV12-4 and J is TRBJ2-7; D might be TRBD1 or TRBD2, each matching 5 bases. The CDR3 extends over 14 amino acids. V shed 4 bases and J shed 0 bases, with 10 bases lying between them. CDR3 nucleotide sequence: TGTGCCAGCAGTTGGAAGGGGAGCTCCTACGAGCAGTACTTC. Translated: CASSWKGSSYEQYF.

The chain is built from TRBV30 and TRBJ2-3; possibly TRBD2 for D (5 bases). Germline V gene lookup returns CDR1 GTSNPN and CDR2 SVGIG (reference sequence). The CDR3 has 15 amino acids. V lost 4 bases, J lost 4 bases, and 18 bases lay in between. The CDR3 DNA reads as TGTGCCTGGACCCTCACTATGTCGAGGGCAGATACGCAGTATTTT. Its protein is CAWTLTMSRADTQYF. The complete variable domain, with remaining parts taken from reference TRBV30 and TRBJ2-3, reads SQTIHQWPATLVQPVGSPLSLECTVEGTSNPNLYWYRQAAGRGLQLLFYSVGIGQISSEVPQNLSASRPQDRQFILSSKKLLLSDSGFYLCAWTLTMSRADTQYFGPGTRLTVL.

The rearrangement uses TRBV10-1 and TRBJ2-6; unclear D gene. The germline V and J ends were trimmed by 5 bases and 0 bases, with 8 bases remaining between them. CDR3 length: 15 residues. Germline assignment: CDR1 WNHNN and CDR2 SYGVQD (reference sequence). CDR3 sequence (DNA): TGCGCCAGCAGTCCTACTATCTCTGGGGCCAACGTCCTGACTTTC. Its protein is CASSPTISGANVLTF.

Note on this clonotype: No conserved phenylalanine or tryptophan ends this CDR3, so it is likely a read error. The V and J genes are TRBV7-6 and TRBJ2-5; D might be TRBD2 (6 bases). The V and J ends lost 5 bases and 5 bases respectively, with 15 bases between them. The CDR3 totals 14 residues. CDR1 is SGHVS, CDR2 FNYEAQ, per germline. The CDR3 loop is CASSPGRIPETQYS. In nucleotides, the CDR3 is TGTGCCAGCAGCCCCGGGAGAATTCCGGAGACCCAGTACTCC.